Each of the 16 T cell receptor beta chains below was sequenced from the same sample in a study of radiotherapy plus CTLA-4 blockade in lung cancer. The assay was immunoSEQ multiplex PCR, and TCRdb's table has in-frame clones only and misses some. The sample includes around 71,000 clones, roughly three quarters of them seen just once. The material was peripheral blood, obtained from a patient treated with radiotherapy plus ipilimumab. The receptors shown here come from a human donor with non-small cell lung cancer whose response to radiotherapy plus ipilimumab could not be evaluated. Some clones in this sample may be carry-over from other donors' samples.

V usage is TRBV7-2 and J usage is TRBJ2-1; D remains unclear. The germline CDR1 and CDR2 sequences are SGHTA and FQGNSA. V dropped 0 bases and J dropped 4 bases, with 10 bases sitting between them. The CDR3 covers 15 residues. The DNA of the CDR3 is TGTGCCAGCAGCTTAGCTGGCGGTACTTACAATGAGCAGTTCTTC. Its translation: CASSLAGGTYNEQFF.

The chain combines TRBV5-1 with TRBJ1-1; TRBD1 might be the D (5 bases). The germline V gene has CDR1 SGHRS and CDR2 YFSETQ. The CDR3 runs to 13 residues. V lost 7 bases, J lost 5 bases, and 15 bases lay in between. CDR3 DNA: TGCGCCAGCCGCTATGGGGGGGTGACTGAAGCTTTCTTT. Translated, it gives CASRYGGVTEAFF. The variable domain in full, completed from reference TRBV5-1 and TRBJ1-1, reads KAGVTQTPRYLIKTRGQQVTLSCSPISGHRSVSWYQQTPGQGLQFLFEYFSETQRNKGNFPGRFSGRQFSNSRSEMNVSTLELGDSALYLCASRYGGVTEAFFGQGTRLTVV.

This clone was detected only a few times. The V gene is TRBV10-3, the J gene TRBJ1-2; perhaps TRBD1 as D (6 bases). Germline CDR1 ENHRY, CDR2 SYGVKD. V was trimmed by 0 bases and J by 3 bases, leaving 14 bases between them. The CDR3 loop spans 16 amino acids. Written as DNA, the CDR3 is TGTGCCATCAGTGAGTCCTGGGTACAGGGATACTATGGCTACACCTTC. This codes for CAISESWVQGYYGYTF.

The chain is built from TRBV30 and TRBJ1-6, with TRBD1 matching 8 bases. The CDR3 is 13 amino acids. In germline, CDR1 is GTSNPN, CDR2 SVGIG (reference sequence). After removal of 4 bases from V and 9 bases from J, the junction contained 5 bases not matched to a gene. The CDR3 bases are TGTGCCTGGAACCAGGGGGCGTCTTCACCCCTCCACTTT. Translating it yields CAWNQGASSPLHF. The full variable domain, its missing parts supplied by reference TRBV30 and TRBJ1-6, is SQTIHQWPATLVQPVGSPLSLECTVEGTSNPNLYWYRQAAGRGLQLLFYSVGIGQISSEVPQNLSASRPQDRQFILSSKKLLLSDSGFYLCAWNQGASSPLHFGNGTRLTVT.

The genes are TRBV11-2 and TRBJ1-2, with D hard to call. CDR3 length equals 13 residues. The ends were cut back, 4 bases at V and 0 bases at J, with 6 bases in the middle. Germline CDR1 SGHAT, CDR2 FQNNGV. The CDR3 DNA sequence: TGTGCCAGCAGCTGGGGAGCTAACTATGGCTACACCTTC. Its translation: CASSWGANYGYTF. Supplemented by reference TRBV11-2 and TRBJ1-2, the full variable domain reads EAGVAQSPRYKIIEKRQSVAFWCNPISGHATLYWYQQILGQGPKLLIQFQNNGVVDDSQLPKDRFSAERLKGVDSTLKIQPAKLEDSAVYLCASSWGANYGYTFGSGTRLTVV.

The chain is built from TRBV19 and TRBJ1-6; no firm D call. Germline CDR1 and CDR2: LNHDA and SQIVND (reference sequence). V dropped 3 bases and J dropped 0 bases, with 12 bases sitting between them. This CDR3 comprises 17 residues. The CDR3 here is CASSIDEESSYNSPLHF. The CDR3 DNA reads TGTGCCAGTAGTATTGATGAGGAAAGCTCCTATAATTCACCCCTCCACTTT.

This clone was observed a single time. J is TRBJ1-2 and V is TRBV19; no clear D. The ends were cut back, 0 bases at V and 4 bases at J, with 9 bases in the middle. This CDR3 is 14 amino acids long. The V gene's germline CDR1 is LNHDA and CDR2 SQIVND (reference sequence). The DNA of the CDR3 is TGTGCCAGTAGTATAGAACCATCCAGCTATGGCTACACCTTC. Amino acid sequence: CASSIEPSSYGYTF.

This CDR3 is CASSGPGDTQYF. Here the CDR3 DNA reads TGTGCCAGTAGCGGTCCAGGAGATACGCAGTATTTT. The rearrangement joins TRBV19 to TRBJ2-3; D gene uncertain. Germline assignment: CDR1 LNHDA and CDR2 SQIVND (reference sequence). Trimming removed 6 bases from V and 5 bases from J, with 9 bases in between. This CDR3 has 12 amino acids.

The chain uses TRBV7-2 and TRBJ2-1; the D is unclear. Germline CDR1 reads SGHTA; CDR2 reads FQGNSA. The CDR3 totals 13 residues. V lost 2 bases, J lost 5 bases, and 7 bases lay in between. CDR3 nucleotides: TGTGCCAGCAGCTTATTTTTAGACAATGAGCAGTTCTTC. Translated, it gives CASSLFLDNEQFF.

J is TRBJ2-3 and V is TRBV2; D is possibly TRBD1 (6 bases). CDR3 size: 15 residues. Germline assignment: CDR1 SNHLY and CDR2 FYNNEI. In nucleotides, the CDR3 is TGTGCAACACTACCCCAGGGGATCAACACAGATACGCAGTATTTT. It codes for CATLPQGINTDTQYF.

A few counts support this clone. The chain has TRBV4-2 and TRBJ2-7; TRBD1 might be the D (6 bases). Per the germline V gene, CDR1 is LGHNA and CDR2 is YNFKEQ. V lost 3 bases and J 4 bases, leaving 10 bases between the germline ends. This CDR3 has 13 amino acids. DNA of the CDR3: TGTGCCAGCAGCCACAGGGGCTCATACGAGCAGTACTTC. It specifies CASSHRGSYEQYF.

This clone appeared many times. The CDR3 nucleotides read TGTGCCAGCAGTACGGACAGGTACGAGCAGTACTTC. This translates into CASSTDRYEQYF. The chain couples TRBV6-1 to TRBJ2-7, with TRBD1 identical over 7 bases. The CDR3 is 12 residues long. V shed 5 bases, J shed 4 bases, and the junction held 2 bases outside the gene matches. Germline CDR1 and CDR2: MNHNS and SASEGT.

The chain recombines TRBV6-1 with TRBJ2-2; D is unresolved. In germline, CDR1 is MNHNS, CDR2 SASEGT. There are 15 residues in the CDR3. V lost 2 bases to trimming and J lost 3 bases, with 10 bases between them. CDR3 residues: CASSEMKAYTGELFF. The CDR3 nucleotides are TGTGCCAGCAGTGAAATGAAAGCCTACACCGGGGAGCTGTTTTTT.

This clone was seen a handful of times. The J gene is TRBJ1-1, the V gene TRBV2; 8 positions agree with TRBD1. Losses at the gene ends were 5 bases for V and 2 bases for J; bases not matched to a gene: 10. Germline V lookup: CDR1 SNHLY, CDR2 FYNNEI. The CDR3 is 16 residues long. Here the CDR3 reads CASSLGQGWSNTEAFF. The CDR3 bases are TGTGCCAGCAGTCTCGGACAGGGCTGGAGCAACACTGAAGCTTTCTTT.

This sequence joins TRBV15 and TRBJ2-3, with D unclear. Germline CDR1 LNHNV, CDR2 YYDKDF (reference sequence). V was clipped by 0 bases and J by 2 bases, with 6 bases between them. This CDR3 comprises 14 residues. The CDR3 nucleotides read TGTGCCACCAGCAGAGACAGGAACACAGATACGCAGTATTTT. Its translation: CATSRDRNTDTQYF.

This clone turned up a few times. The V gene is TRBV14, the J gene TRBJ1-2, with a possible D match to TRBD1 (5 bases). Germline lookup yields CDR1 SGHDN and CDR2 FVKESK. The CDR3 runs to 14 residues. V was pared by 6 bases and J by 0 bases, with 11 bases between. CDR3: CASSGGGSNYGYTF. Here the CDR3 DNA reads TGTGCCAGCAGTGGGGGGGGATCTAACTATGGCTACACCTTC.